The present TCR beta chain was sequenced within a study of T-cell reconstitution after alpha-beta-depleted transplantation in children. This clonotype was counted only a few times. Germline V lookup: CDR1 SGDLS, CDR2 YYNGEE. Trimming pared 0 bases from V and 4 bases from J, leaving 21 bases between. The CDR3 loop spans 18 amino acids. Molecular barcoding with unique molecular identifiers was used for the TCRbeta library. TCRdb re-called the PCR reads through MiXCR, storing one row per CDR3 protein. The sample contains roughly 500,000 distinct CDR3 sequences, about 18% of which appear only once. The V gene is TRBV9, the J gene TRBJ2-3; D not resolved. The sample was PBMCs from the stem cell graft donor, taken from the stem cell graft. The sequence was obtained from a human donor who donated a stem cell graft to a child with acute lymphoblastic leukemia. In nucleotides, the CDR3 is TGTGCCAGCAGCGTAGGTAGTATCCGGCAGACAAACGCAGATACGCAGTATTTT. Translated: CASSVGSIRQTNADTQYF.